This T cell receptor (beta chain) was recovered during a study of T cell responses to AZD1222 COVID-19 vaccine. Whole-study findings and limits: Among vaccine-associated CD4 TCRs, coverage spanned spike, with dominance at 160-218 and 743-854. Just 5 to 7 AZD1222 recipients were seropositive at baseline.

For this clone: Antigen unknown.

Method: immunoSEQ multiplex PCR; TCRdb's copy keeps in-frame clones and lacks some. The top ten hold approximately 21% of the sample, which has around 100,000 clones, 88% seen once. With 3 bases removed from V and 3 bases from J, the gap between germline ends came to 14 bases. The CDR3 has 16 residues. Germline V gives CDR1 KGHSH, CDR2 LQKENI. The rearrangement uses TRBV18 and TRBJ1-4; D might be TRBD1 (6 bases). This clonotype originated in an adult in good health. The sequencing here drew on peripheral blood, taken on day 0 of AZD1222 vaccination. The CDR3 loop reads CASSPTGGAPNEKLFF. The CDR3 nucleotides read TGTGCCAGCTCACCCACGGGGGGGGCACCTAATGAAAAACTGTTTTTT.